Following are 26 T cell receptor beta chains from one sample sequenced in a study of metastatic and nonmetastatic thyroid tumors. TCRdb re-analyzed the PCR reads through MiXCR. The sample has about 39,000 clones; about 19% are singletons. Each patient went into thyroid surgery without having received any treatment. What was sequenced was tumor tissue. The origin of the receptors is a female donor with papillary thyroid cancer or a benign thyroid nodule (not recorded which). Some clones in this sample may be carry-over from other donors' samples.

This clone was recorded many times. The chain links TRBV2 to TRBJ1-1; a possible D gene is TRBD1 (5 bases). Looked up from germline, CDR1 is SNHLY and CDR2 is FYNNEI. This CDR3 is 11 amino acids long. The V and J ends lost 7 bases and 11 bases respectively, with 14 bases between them. In DNA form, the CDR3 reads TGTGCCAGCATCCGGCAGGGTATGGCTTTCTTT. This translates into CASIRQGMAFF. Drawing the rest from reference TRBV2 and TRBJ1-1, the complete variable domain is EPEVTQTPSHQVTQMGQEVILRCVPISNHLYFYWYRQILGQKVEFLVSFYNNEISEKSEIFDDQFSVERPDGSNFTLKIRSTKLEDSAMYFCASIRQGMAFFGQGTRLTVV.

At least ten counts were recorded for this clone. V and J are TRBV27 and TRBJ2-7; D is perhaps TRBD1 (5 bases). V lost 10 bases, J lost 0 bases, and 10 bases lay in between. Germline V gives CDR1 MNHEY, CDR2 SMNVEV (reference sequence). The CDR3 is 12 residues long. In nucleotides, the CDR3 is TGTGCCAACCGACAGAGCTCCTACGAGCAGTACTTC. Translating it yields CANRQSSYEQYF.

With respect to this clone: A much larger clone is a single base away; this may be a read error. The chain uses TRBV5-5 and TRBJ1-3, with D unclear. Per germline, CDR1 SGHKS and CDR2 YYEKEE (reference sequence). This CDR3 has 14 residues. This CDR3 is CAGSPGITGNTIYF. CDR3 nucleotides: TGTGCCGGCAGCCCTGGCATAACGGGAAACACCATATATTTT.

The table lists this clone with a few counts. The identical CDR3 is also encoded by other nucleotide sequences in the sample. This rearrangement joins TRBV5-1 to TRBJ1-1, with no clear D. CDR1 and CDR2 (germline): SGHRS, YFSETQ. The CDR3 contains 15 residues. V dropped 2 bases and J dropped 0 bases, with 11 bases sitting between them. As DNA, the CDR3 is TGCGCCAGCAGCTTATTGAGGCCGGTGAACACTGAAGCTTTCTTT. Its protein is CASSLLRPVNTEAFF.

In this sample, this clone turned up once. CDR3 loop: CASILTYRDSTYEQYF. The CDR3 DNA sequence: TGTGCCAGCATCCTCACCTACCGGGACAGTACCTACGAGCAGTACTTC. The chain is built from TRBV11-1 and TRBJ2-7; 7 bases are a match to TRBD1. This CDR3 region has 16 residues. Trimming cost V 7 bases and J 2 bases; bases outside gene matches: 14. CDR1 is SGHAT and CDR2 is FQDESV in the germline V gene (reference sequence).

The count of this clone is one. This same CDR3 is encoded by further DNA sequences in the sample. The chain combines TRBV20-1 with TRBJ2-3; D gene unclear. V lost 3 bases to trimming and J lost 4 bases, with 14 bases between them. CDR1 DFQATT and CDR2 SNEGSKA come from the germline V gene (reference sequence). The CDR3 spans 14 residues. The CDR3, as DNA: TGCAGTGCTAGGCGCGGTACTCGGTCAGATACGCAGTATTTT. As protein: CSARRGTRSDTQYF.

Ten or more counts support this clone. The chain carries TRBV18 and TRBJ2-4; possible D gene TRBD1, 5 bases. Germline V gene lookup returns CDR1 KGHSH and CDR2 LQKENI. The V end was cut by 3 bases, the J end by 0 bases, with 12 bases between. The CDR3 consists of 16 residues. In DNA, the CDR3 is TGTGCCAGCTCACCGAGACAGTCACTAGCCAAAAACATTCAGTACTTC. It yields the protein CASSPRQSLAKNIQYF.

The chain employs TRBV10-2 and TRBJ2-5; tentatively, D is TRBD2 (8 bases). This CDR3 spans 16 amino acids. The germline V gene has CDR1 WSHSY and CDR2 SAAADI. V lost 6 bases, J lost 12 bases, and 29 bases lay in between. The CDR3 loop is CASRKGGTAGREIKYF. The CDR3 DNA is TGCGCCAGCAGGAAGGGAGGGACAGCCGGGAGGGAGATCAAGTACTTC.

This clone was recorded at least ten times. The chain joins TRBV7-6 to TRBJ2-5; D possibly corresponds to TRBD2 (5 bases). The germline gives CDR1 SGHVS, CDR2 FNYEAQ. This CDR3 contains 15 residues. The V gene lost 1 base and the J gene lost 4 bases, with 13 bases spanning the gap. CDR3: CASSLEGLGLETQYF. CDR3 in DNA: TGTGCCAGCAGCTTAGAAGGACTGGGTTTAGAGACCCAGTACTTC.

There are a few counts of this clone. This rearrangement joins TRBV28 to TRBJ2-1; 8 bases are a match to TRBD1. Germline V gives CDR1 MDHEN, CDR2 SYDVKM. Unmatched junction bases numbered 15, after V lost 10 bases and J lost 4 bases. The CDR3 contains 16 residues. In DNA, the CDR3 is TGTGCCACTCAGACAGGGGTCACAACCCGTTACAATGAGCAGTTCTTC. It translates to CATQTGVTTRYNEQFF.

This clone was observed many times. J is TRBJ1-5 and V is TRBV27, with D uncertain. Trimming left V 0 bases short and J 3 bases short, with 9 bases between. This CDR3 is built from 15 residues. Germline-derived CDR1 and CDR2 are MNHEY and SMNVEV (reference sequence). CDR3 sequence (DNA): TGTGCCAGCAGTTTATCTTCCGCATCCAATCAGCCCCAGCATTTT. Translating gives CASSLSSASNQPQHF.

Worth noting for this clone: One end of the junction varies from germline; a read error may be responsible. The sample has other DNA sequences that encode this CDR3 too. The chain couples TRBV19 to TRBJ2-7; 7 bases match TRBD2. Germline CDR1 and CDR2: LNHDA and SQIVND (reference sequence). The length of the CDR3 is 14 residues. CDR3 loop: CASSNRGRAYEQYF. CDR3 in DNA: TGCGCAAGTAGTAATCGAGGGAGGGCCTACGAGCAGTACTTC.

This clone occurred many times. A read error is possible here, since a much larger clone lies one base away. This chain connects TRBV15 to TRBJ1-2; D is uncertain. The CDR3 contains 16 residues. In germline, CDR1 is LNHNV, CDR2 YYDKDF (reference sequence). CDR3 sequence reads: CTTSRDYSLRVDGYTF. The DNA of the CDR3 is TGTACCACCAGCAGAGATTACTCCCTTAGGGTTGATGGCTACACCTTC.

The sample holds many counts of this clone. The chain is built from TRBV4-1 and TRBJ2-3, with 16 bases matching TRBD2. The germline V gene encodes CDR1 MGHRA and CDR2 YSYEKL. The CDR3 is made up of 17 amino acids. V shed 6 bases, J shed 1 base, and the junction held 4 bases outside the gene matches. CDR3 amino acids: CASRRGLAGGRTDTQYF. In DNA, the CDR3 is TGCGCCAGCAGACGGGGACTAGCGGGAGGGCGCACAGATACGCAGTATTTT.

This clone was found many times. The V call is TRBV6-1, the J call TRBJ2-7; 7 bases are a match to TRBD2. The J segment lost 2 bases and the V segment lost 6 bases, leaving 4 bases of the junction unmatched. The CDR3 is 13 amino acids. The V gene's germline CDR1 is MNHNS and CDR2 SASEGT. CDR3 nucleotides: TGTGCCAGCAGGCATAGCGGGCCCTACGAGCAGTACTTC. It codes for CASRHSGPYEQYF.

Remarks on this clone: Germline and junction disagree at one end, which may indicate a read error. The chain recombines TRBV20-1 with TRBJ1-2; no clear D. The germline V gene has CDR1 DFQATT and CDR2 SNEGSKA (reference sequence). The CDR3 sequence is 11 residues long. This chain's CDR3 is CSSSSTAYYTF. The CDR3 DNA is TGCAGTTCTAGTTCTACAGCCTACTACACCTTC.

The chain has TRBV5-4 and TRBJ2-3; D is unclear. The CDR3 sequence is 16 residues long. Germline CDR1 SGHNT, CDR2 YYREEE (reference sequence). V was clipped by 0 bases and J by 7 bases, with 18 bases between them. The CDR3 here is CASSLEGSWGTYTQYF. CDR3 sequence (DNA): TGTGCCAGCAGCTTGGAGGGTAGCTGGGGTACATATACGCAGTATTTT.

Comment on this clone: In the same sample, other DNA sequences code for this CDR3. This chain links TRBV18 with TRBJ2-2; 12 bases are shared with TRBD1. Germline lookup yields CDR1 KGHSH and CDR2 LQKENI. This CDR3 region has 20 residues. Trimming at V came to 4 bases and at J to 3 bases, leaving 15 bases not matched to a gene. CDR3 nucleotide sequence: TGTGCCAGCTCACGTTTCTCGGGACAGGGGGCGTTGGTTGACACCGGGGAGCTGTTTTTT. This codes for CASSRFSGQGALVDTGELFF.

This clone was recorded many times. CDR3 amino acids: CASSKGTSGSTGELFF. CDR3 DNA: TGTGCCAGCAGCAAAGGGACTAGCGGGAGCACCGGGGAGCTGTTTTTT. The rearrangement links TRBV4-2 to TRBJ2-2, with TRBD2 matching 14 bases. The CDR3 covers 16 residues. V shed 5 bases and J 4 bases; nucleotides not matched to a gene: 3. Per the germline V gene, CDR1 is LGHNA and CDR2 is YNFKEQ.

This clone appeared a few times. The chain recombines TRBV6-2 or TRBV6-3 with TRBJ1-2, with 12 nucleotides matching TRBD1. J lost 4 bases, V lost 6 bases, and 3 bases had no gene match. From germline, CDR1 is MNHEY and CDR2 SVGEGT. The CDR3 covers 14 residues. In nucleotides, the CDR3 is TGTGCCAGCAGGGGACAGGGGGCCCCCTATGGCTACACCTTC. It is translated as CASRGQGAPYGYTF.

This clone was counted ten times or more. CDR3 in DNA: TGTGCCAGCAGCTTACCCGGGACAACCTACAATGAGCAGTTCTTC. This sequence encodes CASSLPGTTYNEQFF. The V call is TRBV7-8, the J call TRBJ2-1; tentatively, D is TRBD1 (6 bases). CDR3 length: 15 residues. The germline gives CDR1 SGHVS, CDR2 FQNEAQ. The V end lost 2 bases, the J end lost 2 bases, and 10 bases lay between the germline ends.

The rearrangement uses TRBV2 and TRBJ1-2; 10 nucleotides agree with TRBD1. The V gene end was trimmed by 6 bases and the J gene end by 2 bases; junction bases not matched to a gene: 0. This CDR3 region has 13 residues. CDR1 is SNHLY, CDR2 FYNNEI, per germline. The CDR3 reads CASRGQGNYGYTF. For the CDR3, the DNA is TGTGCCAGCAGGGGACAGGGGAACTATGGCTACACCTTC.

This clone was seen ten or more times. V gene TRBV20-1 combines with J gene TRBJ2-5; D remains unclear. This CDR3 has 11 residues. V lost 3 bases, J lost 5 bases, and 7 bases lay in between. Germline-derived CDR1 and CDR2 are DFQATT and SNEGSKA (reference sequence). DNA of the CDR3: TGCAGTGCTAGGATGAGGGAGACCCAGTACTTC. Residues: CSARMRETQYF.

This clone was observed a handful of times. A read error may account for a junction end that differs from germline. The chain carries TRBV6-1 and TRBJ1-1; TRBD1 aligns across 7 bases. The CDR3 covers 14 residues. CDR1 and CDR2 (germline): MNHNS, SASEGT. The CDR3 sequence is CACSEAGRGREAFF. Here the CDR3 DNA reads TGTGCCTGCAGTGAAGCGGGAAGGGGGCGGGAGGCTTTCTTT.

This clone was seen many times. J is TRBJ1-1 and V is TRBV6-1, with D unresolved. This CDR3 is built from 15 residues. Looked up from germline, CDR1 is MNHNS and CDR2 is SASEGT. The V and J ends lost 5 bases and 4 bases respectively, with 17 bases between them. The CDR3 loop reads CASSPAGLGGTEAFF. The CDR3 nucleotides are TGTGCCAGCAGTCCAGCGGGGTTAGGAGGCACTGAAGCTTTCTTT.

Notes on this clone: The CDR3 ends on some other residue instead of the conserved phenylalanine or tryptophan, so this is likely a read error. The chain is built from TRBV19 and TRBJ1-2, with D hard to call. The CDR3 consists of 13 residues. The germline V gene has CDR1 LNHDA and CDR2 SQIVND (reference sequence). V lost 7 bases and J lost 11, with 20 bases in between. CDR3: CASIMRDLLGYTS. CDR3 coding DNA: TGTGCCAGTATTATGCGTGACCTTCTCGGTTACACCTCC.